One sample yielded the 28 T cell receptor beta chains listed below, sequenced in a study of blood T cells in healthy people across ages. PCR was performed a second time for about 6 to 11 cycles using a sample-barcoded 5' primer and a J-beta primer mix. MiXCR, applied by TCRdb to the 5' RACE reads, yields one record per CDR3 protein. Here the sample spans almost 550,000 distinct CDR3 sequences, 24% being singletons. The same data also contributed to another study, on T cells of mothers and their children.

The sequenced sample was blood. The receptors derive from a boy between 10 and 17 years old in good health.

In its sample, this clonotype was seen a few times. The chain is built from TRBV7-6 and TRBJ1-3, with a tentative D call TRBD1 (5 bases). CDR3 length equals 14 residues. V lost 1 base and J 4 bases, leaving 8 bases between the germline ends. Germline CDR1 reads SGHVS; CDR2 reads FNYEAQ. CDR3 in amino acids: CASSLGGFGNTIYF. The CDR3 DNA reads as TGTGCCAGCAGCTTAGGGGGGTTCGGAAACACCATATATTTT.

Many counts were recorded for this clonotype. The chain couples TRBV7-2 to TRBJ2-7, with D hard to call. Trimming took off 3 bases at V and 2 bases at J, with 11 bases between the two ends. The CDR3 totals 14 residues. Per germline, CDR1 SGHTA and CDR2 FQGNSA. The CDR3 nucleotides read TGTGCCAGCAGCTTGGGGATGGTACCCTACGAGCAGTACTTC. Residues: CASSLGMVPYEQYF. The variable domain in full, with the rest retrieved from reference TRBV7-2 and TRBJ2-7, is GAGVSQSPSNKVTEKGKDVELRCDPISGHTALYWYRQSLGQGLEFLIYFQGNSAPDKSGLPSDRFSAERTGGSVSTLTIQRTQQEDSAVYLCASSLGMVPYEQYFGPGTRLTVT.

The table lists this clonotype with many counts. This sequence joins TRBV24-1 and TRBJ2-5; 12 nucleotides match TRBD2. Losses at the gene ends were 9 bases for V and 4 bases for J; bases not matched to a gene: 5. This CDR3 is 14 amino acids long. Germline V lookup: CDR1 KGHDR, CDR2 SFDVKD. Here the CDR3 reads CATQETSGRETQYF. The CDR3 DNA reads TGTGCCACCCAGGAGACTAGCGGGAGAGAGACCCAGTACTTC.

This clonotype has at least ten counts. The chain employs TRBV20-1 and TRBJ2-3, with 10 nucleotides matching TRBD2. The CDR3 runs 14 residues. Per the germline V gene, CDR1 is DFQATT and CDR2 is SNEGSKA (reference sequence). With V trimmed by 6 bases and J by 1 base, 4 bases remained unmatched. In nucleotides, the CDR3 is TGCAGTGCACCGCTAGCGGGGGGCACAGATACGCAGTATTTT. This encodes CSAPLAGGTDTQYF.

About this clonotype itself: An end of the junction differs from the germline gene, which may be a read error. The V and J genes are TRBV29-1 and TRBJ1-4; 7 nucleotides match TRBD1. The CDR3 is made up of 13 amino acids. Germline CDR1 is SQVTM and CDR2 is ANQGSEA. DNA for the CDR3: TGCAGCGTTGGTGCAGGGGGGAATGAGAAACTGTTTTTT. Protein product: CSVGAGGNEKLFF.

This sequence joins TRBV28 and TRBJ1-1, with TRBD1 matching 7 bases. Germline CDR1 MDHEN, CDR2 SYDVKM. V shed 11 bases and J 1 base; nucleotides not matched to a gene: 10. CDR3 length equals 14 residues. The CDR3 reads CASYRGFKNTEAFF. The CDR3 DNA reads TGTGCCTCCTACAGGGGATTCAAGAACACTGAAGCTTTCTTT.

This clonotype showed up just a few times. V is TRBV15 and J is TRBJ2-5; 9 bases map to TRBD1. Gene TRBJ2-1 matches the end of the DNA better, so the J call may be wrong. CDR1 and CDR2 from the germline V gene are LNHNV and YYDKDF (reference sequence). This CDR3 contains 13 residues. The chain's CDR3 is CATGTGIYNEQFF. The CDR3 nucleotides read TGTGCCACCGGGACAGGGATCTACAATGAGCAGTTCTTC.

The rearrangement links TRBV7-9 to TRBJ2-5; D gene uncertain. The J call may be incorrect, as the DNA end agrees better with TRBJ2-7. The germline CDR1 and CDR2 sequences are SEHNR and FQNEAQ (reference sequence). The CDR3 runs 14 residues. The DNA of the CDR3 is TGTGCCAGCAGCGCTACGGTCGCATTAGGCGAGCAGTACTTC. It specifies CASSATVALGEQYF.

On this clonotype: A read error may account for a junction end that differs from germline. The chain carries TRBV4-3 and TRBJ1-4, with 9 bases identical to TRBD1. In germline, CDR1 is LGHNA, CDR2 YSLEER. The CDR3 sequence is 15 residues long. The CDR3 here is CARSPPGQGREKLFF. DNA of the CDR3: TGCGCCCGCAGCCCACCGGGACAGGGAAGGGAAAAACTGTTTTTT.

The J gene is TRBJ2-7, the V gene TRBV12-3 or TRBV12-4; D possibly corresponds to TRBD2 (6 bases). The CDR3 consists of 14 residues. The V end was cut by 6 bases, the J end by 5 bases, with 17 bases between. The CDR3: CASSAGRGSHEQYF. The CDR3 DNA sequence: TGTGCCAGCAGCGCCGGGCGGGGCAGCCACGAGCAGTACTTC.

This clonotype was seen a few times. The chain links TRBV28 to TRBJ2-5, with a weak D call TRBD2 (6 bases). CDR1 is MDHEN and CDR2 is SYDVKM in the germline V gene. CDR3 length: 13 residues. The DNA of the CDR3 is TGTGCTATTCGCGGGGCGGTGGTAGAGACCCAGTACTTC. Amino acid sequence: CAIRGAVVETQYF.

This clonotype was detected only a few times. V usage is TRBV28 and J usage is TRBJ2-5, with a weak D call TRBD2 (5 bases). Germline V gives CDR1 MDHEN, CDR2 SYDVKM. V was trimmed by 7 bases and J by 2 bases, leaving 17 bases between them. CDR3 length: 15 residues. The CDR3 reads CASTPAREPQETQYF. CDR3 bases: TGTGCCAGCACCCCCGCACGGGAACCTCAAGAGACCCAGTACTTC. Together with reference TRBV28 and TRBJ2-5, the CDR3 gives the full variable domain: DVKVTQSSRYLVKRTGEKVFLECVQDMDHENMFWYRQDPGLGLRLIYFSYDVKMKEKGDIPEGYSVSREKKERFSLILESASTNQTSMYLCASTPAREPQETQYFGPGTRLLVL.

The chain recombines TRBV3-1 with TRBJ2-5; a weak D match, TRBD2 (5 bases). The CDR3 consists of 14 residues. From germline, CDR1 is LGHDT and CDR2 YNNKEL (reference sequence). Trimming pared 8 bases from V and 2 bases from J, leaving 15 bases between. Written as DNA, the CDR3 is TGTGCCAGCGCCCGTTTGGGGAGTCAAGAGACCCAGTACTTC. This gives the protein CASARLGSQETQYF.

The rearrangement uses TRBV20-1 and TRBJ1-4; TRBD1 aligns across 8 bases. This CDR3 spans 14 amino acids. Looked up from germline, CDR1 is DFQATT and CDR2 is SNEGSKA (reference sequence). Losses at the gene ends were 0 bases for V and 7 bases for J; bases not matched to a gene: 4. The DNA of the CDR3 is TGCAGTGCTAGAGAGACAGGGGTCGGTGAAAAACTGTTTTTT. This encodes CSARETGVGEKLFF.

The sample holds a few counts of this clonotype. The gene calls are TRBV7-2 and TRBJ2-5, with 10 bases identical to TRBD1. The CDR3 has 16 residues. V shed 5 bases, J shed 4 bases, and the junction held 10 bases outside the gene matches. Germline values: CDR1 SGHTA, CDR2 FQGNSA. In DNA form, the CDR3 reads TGTGCCAGCAGCCTACAACAGGACAGGGGGAGAGAGACCCAGTACTTC. Residues: CASSLQQDRGRETQYF.

For the CDR3, the DNA is TGTGCCAGCAGCGTAGGGGGTCTGGCTAATGAAAAACTGTTTTTT. The encoded protein is CASSVGGLANEKLFF. This chain links TRBV9 with TRBJ1-4; no reliable D call. This CDR3 spans 15 amino acids. Between the trimmed V and J ends, which lost 0 bases and 3 bases, there was a span of 9 bases. The V gene's germline CDR1 is SGDLS and CDR2 YYNGEE.

The table lists this clonotype with a few counts. This chain uses TRBV7-8 with TRBJ1-3; D is undetermined. The CDR3 totals 15 residues. Germline V gene sequence: CDR1 SGHVS, CDR2 FQNEAQ. Trimming shortened V by 0 bases and J by 0 bases, and 6 bases separated the two germline ends. CDR3 in amino acids: CASSLAWGSGNTIYF. As DNA, the CDR3 is TGTGCCAGCAGCTTAGCGTGGGGCTCTGGAAACACCATATATTTT. Together with reference TRBV7-8 and TRBJ1-3, the CDR3 gives the full variable domain: GAGVSQSPRYKVAKRGQDVALRCDPISGHVSLFWYQQALGQGPEFLTYFQNEAQLDKSGLPSDRFFAERPEGSVSTLKIQRTQQEDSAVYLCASSLAWGSGNTIYFGEGSWLTVV.

This clonotype was seen only a few times. The chain couples TRBV6-5 to TRBJ2-7, with a tentative D call TRBD2 (5 bases). The CDR3 totals 14 residues. Germline CDR1 reads MNHEY; CDR2 reads SVGAGI. Trimming cost V 5 bases and J 4 bases, with 15 bases left between them. The CDR3 reads CASSRPDSRYEQYF. CDR3 nucleotides: TGTGCCAGCAGTCGACCGGACTCGCGGTACGAGCAGTACTTC.

Only a few counts were recorded for this clonotype. This sequence joins TRBV28 and TRBJ2-7; 11 bases are a match to TRBD1. The CDR3 loop spans 14 amino acids. The V gene end was trimmed by 8 bases and the J gene end by 3 bases; junction bases not matched to a gene: 6. Germline V CDR1 and CDR2: MDHEN, SYDVKM. The CDR3 region has the DNA TGTGCCAGCCAACCGGGACAGGGGGGCTACGAGCAGTACTTC. Its protein is CASQPGQGGYEQYF.

This clonotype has more than one count but fewer than ten. This rearrangement joins TRBV28 to TRBJ2-3; 10 nucleotides line up with TRBD2. This CDR3 contains 17 residues. The trim removed 6 bases at V and 0 bases at J, leaving 9 bases unmatched. From germline, CDR1 is MDHEN and CDR2 SYDVKM. In DNA, the CDR3 is TGTGCCAGCAGCGGGGGACTAGCGCAAGCTAGCACAGATACGCAGTATTTT. Its translation is CASSGGLAQASTDTQYF.

The chain combines TRBV11-2 with TRBJ2-5; the match to TRBD2 covers 7 bases. This CDR3 comprises 14 residues. Germline lookup yields CDR1 SGHAT and CDR2 FQNNGV. V shed 5 bases, J shed 1 base, and the junction held 4 bases outside the gene matches. The chain's CDR3 is CASSTRLAQETQYF. The CDR3 DNA reads as TGTGCCAGCAGCACGCGACTAGCCCAAGAGACCCAGTACTTC.

The chain has TRBV27 and TRBJ1-2; 12 bases map to TRBD1. Trimming cost V 5 bases and J 0 bases; bases outside gene matches: 7. The CDR3 runs 17 residues. The germline gives CDR1 MNHEY, CDR2 SMNVEV (reference sequence). CDR3: CASSPGTGGRSNYGYTF. CDR3 coding DNA: TGTGCCAGCAGTCCCGGGACAGGGGGCCGTTCTAACTATGGCTACACCTTC.

The CDR3 loop reads CASSIDQGGTYNEQFF. The CDR3 DNA reads as TGTGCCAGTAGTATAGATCAGGGGGGTACCTACAATGAGCAGTTCTTC. The chain carries TRBV19 and TRBJ2-1, with D maybe TRBD1 (7 bases). Trimming took off 0 bases at V and 2 bases at J, with 11 bases between the two ends. The germline gives CDR1 LNHDA, CDR2 SQIVND (reference sequence). There are 16 residues in the CDR3.

The table lists this clonotype with a few counts. One end of the junction does not line up with germline, which may come from a read error. The chain is built from TRBV9 and TRBJ1-3; 9 nucleotides match TRBD1. The CDR3 extends over 19 amino acids. Per the germline V gene, CDR1 is SGDLS and CDR2 is YYNGEE. The CDR3 here is CASSAAGDRAPTWGNAIYF. As DNA, the CDR3 is TGTGCCAGCAGCGCGGCGGGGGACAGGGCGCCTACCTGGGGAAACGCCATATATTTT.

The sample holds a few counts of this clonotype. V gene TRBV29-1 combines with J gene TRBJ2-1; 12 nucleotides match TRBD2. CDR1 SQVTM and CDR2 ANQGSEA come from the germline V gene. The CDR3 loop spans 17 amino acids. V lost 0 bases and J lost 4; bases outside the gene matches: 7. CDR3 sequence: CSVEDRLAGEIYNEQFF. The CDR3 DNA reads as TGCAGCGTTGAAGATCGACTAGCGGGAGAGATTTACAATGAGCAGTTCTTC.

The chain links TRBV30 to TRBJ1-1, with TRBD1 as a possible D gene (5 bases). Trimming left V 2 bases short and J 10 bases short, with 11 bases between. Germline V gives CDR1 GTSNPN, CDR2 SVGIG (reference sequence). CDR3 size: 11 residues. The CDR3 loop reads CAWSTTGAAFF. CDR3 nucleotide sequence: TGTGCCTGGAGTACCACAGGCGCAGCTTTCTTT.

Here the CDR3 DNA reads TGCGCCAGCAGCCAAACCGGGACAGGGGGCTTGAAGTACTTC. It encodes CASSQTGTGGLKYF. The V call is TRBV4-1, the J call TRBJ2-7; 12 bases line up with TRBD1. The length of the CDR3 is 14 residues. Germline V gene data show CDR1 as MGHRA and CDR2 as YSYEKL. The V gene end was trimmed by 2 bases and the J gene end by 11 bases; junction bases not matched to a gene: 7.

This clonotype was seen ten or more times. The rearrangement uses TRBV7-3 and TRBJ2-5; the D gene is possibly TRBD1 (5 bases). Deletions cut 4 bases from V and 0 bases from J, with 6 bases between. Per germline, CDR1 SGHTA and CDR2 FQGTGA. This CDR3 has 13 residues. CDR3 protein: CASSSGYQETQYF. In DNA form, the CDR3 reads TGTGCCAGCAGCTCAGGGTACCAAGAGACCCAGTACTTC.